This TCR beta chain was sequenced in a study of blood T cells in healthy people across ages. Turning to the study itself: For every two T cells, template switching captured about one barcoded beta molecule.

The ends were cut back, 7 bases at V and 2 bases at J, with 4 bases in the middle. CDR1 and CDR2 (germline): SGHTA, FQGNSA. This CDR3 has 11 residues. A sample-barcoded 5' primer and a J-beta primer mix were used in a second PCR of roughly 7 to 11 cycles. TCRdb used MiXCR to reprocess the 5' RACE reads, holding one entry per CDR3 protein. Here the sample spans hundreds of thousands of distinct CDR3 sequences, more than 35% being singletons. On this clonotype: Just one base apart from a much larger clone, this may be a read error.

The sequenced sample was blood. The clonotype comes from a man aged 80 or over in good health. The V and J genes are TRBV7-2 and TRBJ2-3, with D unresolved. The CDR3 coding sequence is TGTGCCAGCACCGTCACAGATACGCAGTATTTT. This translates into CASTVTDTQYF.